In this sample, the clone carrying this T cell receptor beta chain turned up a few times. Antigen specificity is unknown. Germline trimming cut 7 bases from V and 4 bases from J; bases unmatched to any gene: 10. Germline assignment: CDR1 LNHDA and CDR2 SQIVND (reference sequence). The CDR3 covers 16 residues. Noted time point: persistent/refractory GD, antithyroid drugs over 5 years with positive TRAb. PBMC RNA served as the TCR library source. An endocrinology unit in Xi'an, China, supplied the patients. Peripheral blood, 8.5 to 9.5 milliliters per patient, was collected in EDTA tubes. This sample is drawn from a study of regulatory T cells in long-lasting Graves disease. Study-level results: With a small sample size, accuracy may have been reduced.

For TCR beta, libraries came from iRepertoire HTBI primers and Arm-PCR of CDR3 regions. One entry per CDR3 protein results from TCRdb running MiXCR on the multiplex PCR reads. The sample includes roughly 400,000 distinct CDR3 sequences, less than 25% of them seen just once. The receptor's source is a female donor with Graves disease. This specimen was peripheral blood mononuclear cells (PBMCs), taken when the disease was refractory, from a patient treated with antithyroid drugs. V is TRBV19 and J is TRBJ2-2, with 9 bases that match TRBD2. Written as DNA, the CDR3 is TGTGCCAGTAACCTACTAGCGGGCGTATCCACCGGGGAGCTGTTTTTT. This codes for CASNLLAGVSTGELFF.